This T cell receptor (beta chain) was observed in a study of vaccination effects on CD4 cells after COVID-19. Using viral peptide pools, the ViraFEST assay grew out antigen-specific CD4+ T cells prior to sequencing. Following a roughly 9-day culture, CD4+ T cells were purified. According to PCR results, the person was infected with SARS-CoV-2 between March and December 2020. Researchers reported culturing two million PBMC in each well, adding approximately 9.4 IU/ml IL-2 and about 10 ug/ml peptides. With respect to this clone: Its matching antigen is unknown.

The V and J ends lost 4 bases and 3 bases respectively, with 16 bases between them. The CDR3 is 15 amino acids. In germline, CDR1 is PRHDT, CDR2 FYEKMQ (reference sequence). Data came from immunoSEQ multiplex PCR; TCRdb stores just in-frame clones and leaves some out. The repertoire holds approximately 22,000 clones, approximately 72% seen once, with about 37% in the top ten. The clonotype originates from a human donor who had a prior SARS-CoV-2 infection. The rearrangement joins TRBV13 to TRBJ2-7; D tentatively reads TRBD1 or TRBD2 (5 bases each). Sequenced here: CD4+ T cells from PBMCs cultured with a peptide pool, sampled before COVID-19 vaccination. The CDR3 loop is CASSSKQDLDYEQYF. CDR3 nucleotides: TGTGCCAGCAGCTCGAAACAGGACTTAGACTACGAGCAGTACTTC.